This T cell receptor beta chain was captured by sequencing in a study of shared clonotypes between healthy human individuals. Overall study results and limits: Read depth was anticipated to influence clonotype sharing among donors.

Notes on this clone: Its antigen is as yet unknown.

J lost 14 bases, V lost 8 bases, and 7 bases had no gene match. Germline V gene lookup returns CDR1 MDHEN and CDR2 SYDVKM. There are 11 residues in the CDR3. It was at deep level that the assay was run. The table came from immunoSEQ multiplex PCR; TCRdb's copy has only in-frame clones and leaves some out. This sample has under 600,000 clones, with roughly 95% found just once. The TCR comes from a woman aged 25-40 years in good health. What was sequenced was naive CD4+ T cells sorted from blood. Subset specified: CD45RA+ positively selected. The chain has TRBV28 and TRBJ2-1; 9 bases align to TRBD2. The CDR3 DNA is TGTGCCAGCGATTATAGCGGGAGAAAGTTCTTC. The encoded protein is CASDYSGRKFF.